This entry concerns a single TCR beta chain. Sequencing was performed with immunoSEQ multiplex PCR; in TCRdb, only in-frame clones are kept and a portion is missing. The table records around 11,000 clones, roughly 82% of them present only once. The CDR3 is made up of 15 amino acids. V shed 4 bases, J shed 4 bases, and the junction held 8 bases outside the gene matches. Looked up from germline, CDR1 is MNHEY and CDR2 is SMNVEV (reference sequence). The sample belongs to a study of PD-1 and CTLA-4 blockade in melanoma. This specimen consisted of CD8+ T cells from peripheral blood, obtained from a patient given anti-PD-1 treatment. The chain has TRBV27 and TRBJ2-3; 7 bases align to TRBD2. This clonotype was sampled from a human donor with melanoma. This CDR3 is CASSSSGTVSDTQYF. The CDR3 DNA is TGTGCCAGCAGTTCGAGCGGGACGGTCTCAGATACGCAGTATTTT.